This T cell receptor beta chain appears in the sequencing data of a study of CD8+CD57+ T cells in acquired aplastic anemia. Whole-study context: Each DNA sample taken from sorted CD4+ and CD8+ cells came to about 3.2 ug on average.

For CDR3 and TCR beta VDJ profiling, genomic DNA was the template used. Using its own MiXCR run on the reads, TCRdb lists one record per CDR3 protein. The table has 200,000 or so distinct CDR3 sequences, around 66% seen once. The CDR3 is 13 residues long. CDR1 is SGHVS and CDR2 is FQNEAQ in the germline V gene. Trimming cost V 10 bases and J 2 bases, with 13 bases left between them. This receptor was taken from a human donor with severe aplastic anemia or a healthy control (not recorded which). The chain links TRBV7-8 to TRBJ2-3; D uncertain. The sample comprised sorted CD4+, CD8+, or CD8+CD57+ T cells (not recorded which) from PBMCs. The chain's CDR3 is CATAPIVTDTQYF. CDR3 bases: TGTGCCACCGCCCCCATCGTCACAGATACGCAGTATTTT.